This T cell receptor (beta chain) originates from a study of OX40 agonist ivuxolimab in advanced cancers. Turning to the study itself: Prior anti-PD-1, anti-PD-L1 or anti-CTLA-4 therapy did not bar entry, and approximately 40% had some. Broader study findings: Among T cells, CD8+ cells averaged more expanded clones than CD4+ cells.

Details on this clone: Its cognate antigen is unknown.

The assay was immunoSEQ multiplex PCR, and TCRdb's table has in-frame clones only and misses some. The repertoire has about 77,000 clones, 85% of them found once; the top ten carry around 0.7%. V lost 0 bases, J lost 6 bases, and 8 bases lay in between. The CDR3 consists of 14 residues. Germline V gene data show CDR1 as ENHRY and CDR2 as SYGVKD. V and J are TRBV10-3 and TRBJ2-2; D not resolved. This receptor was identified in an adult with an advanced solid tumor such as melanoma, head and neck, liver or kidney cancer. The sample was CD4+ or CD8+ T cells sorted from blood, taken in a trial of the OX40 agonist ivuxolimab. CDR3 sequence (DNA): TGTGCCATCAGTGAGTCGGGCAGTTCCGGGGAGCTGTTTTTT. Translation: CAISESGSSGELFF.